The 18 T cell receptor beta chains in this list originate from one sample, sequenced in a study of T-cell reconstitution after alpha-beta-depleted transplantation in children. Unique molecular identifiers featured in how the TCRbeta library was prepared. TCRdb re-called the PCR reads through MiXCR, storing one row per CDR3 protein. The repertoire includes 530,000 or so distinct CDR3 sequences, 20% to 30% of them detected once, and approximately 39% sits in the top ten. Sequencing used PBMCs, obtained before TCRalphabeta/CD19-depleted stem cell transplant. These receptors were taken from a boy under two years old with Wiskott-Aldrich syndrome, due to receive a stem cell transplant.

This clonotype showed up just a few times. CDR3 DNA sequence: TGCGCCAGCAGCCTAACCGCGGGGAACACTGAAGCTTTCTTT. Amino acids: CASSLTAGNTEAFF. This rearrangement joins TRBV4-1 to TRBJ1-1; D call uncertain. Trimming cost V 4 bases and J 1 base, with 10 bases left between them. The CDR3 sequence is 14 residues long. Germline lookup yields CDR1 MGHRA and CDR2 YSYEKL.

This chain uses TRBV9 with TRBJ2-7, with TRBD2 matching 9 bases. The CDR3 covers 17 residues. Germline trimming cut 2 bases from V and 3 bases from J; bases unmatched to any gene: 12. Germline values: CDR1 SGDLS, CDR2 YYNGEE. The CDR3 protein is CASSVLKRLAVNYEQYF. CDR3 coding DNA: TGTGCCAGCAGCGTTCTGAAAAGACTAGCGGTAAACTACGAGCAGTACTTC.

This clonotype has more than one count but fewer than ten. The rearrangement uses TRBV2 and TRBJ2-7; 7 positions match TRBD2. There are 15 residues in the CDR3. Germline CDR1 and CDR2: SNHLY and FYNNEI. V trimming: 4 bases; J trimming: 0 bases; junction bases outside the gene matches: 6. The CDR3 DNA reads TGTGCCAGCAGTGTGTCAGCGGGAATCTCCTACGAGCAGTACTTC. Translated, it gives CASSVSAGISYEQYF.

The V and J genes are TRBV28 and TRBJ2-1; 12 bases fit TRBD1. The J segment lost 7 bases and the V segment lost 6 bases, leaving 7 bases of the junction unmatched. The CDR3 is 15 residues long. Germline CDR1 MDHEN, CDR2 SYDVKM. CDR3 nucleotide sequence: TGTGCCAGCAGCATACCGGGACAGGGGGCGAATGAGCAGTTCTTC. Its translation is CASSIPGQGANEQFF.

The gene calls are TRBV7-9 and TRBJ2-7; perhaps TRBD1 as D (6 bases). This CDR3 has 17 residues. Trimming removed 2 bases at V and 2 bases at J, with 19 bases between. Germline CDR1 SEHNR, CDR2 FQNEAQ (reference sequence). In DNA form, the CDR3 reads TGTGCCAGCAGCTTAAAGTTTGGTCCAGGGGAAACCTACGAGCAGTACTTC. Residues: CASSLKFGPGETYEQYF.

The chain employs TRBV5-1 and TRBJ1-3; no clear D. Trimming removed 0 bases at V and 0 bases at J, with 13 bases between. The germline V gene encodes CDR1 SGHRS and CDR2 YFSETQ. This CDR3 spans 17 amino acids. CDR3 nucleotides: TGCGCCAGCAGCTTGGGAAGGGCGAGATTCTCTGGAAACACCATATATTTT. It encodes CASSLGRARFSGNTIYF.

This clonotype was counted only a few times. The rearrangement uses TRBV18 and TRBJ2-7, with 10 nucleotides matching TRBD1. The junction had 3 bases not matched to a gene; V was cut back by 2 bases and J by 2 bases. Germline lookup yields CDR1 KGHSH and CDR2 LQKENI. There are 15 residues in the CDR3. The CDR3 DNA is TGTGCCAGCTCACCAGCGACAGGGGGCCCCTACGAGCAGTACTTC. Translation gives CASSPATGGPYEQYF.

The chain combines TRBV5-1 with TRBJ2-7, with D unresolved. This CDR3 contains 14 residues. V was cut by 3 bases and J by 0 bases, with 10 bases left in between. CDR1 SGHRS and CDR2 YFSETQ come from the germline V gene. The CDR3 sequence is CASSSGVSSYEQYF. The DNA of the CDR3 is TGCGCCAGCAGCTCCGGCGTTAGCTCCTACGAGCAGTACTTC.

The chain recombines TRBV5-1 with TRBJ2-7; D is undetermined. Trimming removed 3 bases at V and 2 bases at J, with 12 bases between. Germline values: CDR1 SGHRS, CDR2 YFSETQ. This CDR3 spans 14 amino acids. The CDR3 nucleotides read TGCGCCAGCAGCTCGGGCCAATTGGCCTACGAGCAGTACTTC. Its protein product is CASSSGQLAYEQYF.

This clonotype was observed a handful of times. The chain has TRBV19 and TRBJ1-1; D is unresolved. The CDR3 has 14 residues. Germline CDR1 is LNHDA and CDR2 is SQIVND (reference sequence). V was trimmed by 1 base and J by 4 bases, leaving 10 bases between them. Here the CDR3 reads CASSIGAFSTEAFF. The CDR3 nucleotides read TGTGCCAGTAGTATAGGAGCGTTTAGCACTGAAGCTTTCTTT.

The rearrangement joins TRBV25-1 to TRBJ1-4; the match to TRBD1 covers 7 bases. The J segment lost 14 bases and the V segment lost 6 bases, leaving 15 bases of the junction unmatched. This CDR3 has 14 residues. Germline loops: CDR1 MGHDK, CDR2 SYGVNS. The CDR3, as DNA: TGTGCCAGCAGCAGACAGGGAGCGCCTCAGGGGCTGTTTTTT. Amino acid sequence: CASSRQGAPQGLFF. Supplemented by reference TRBV25-1 and TRBJ1-4, the full variable domain reads EADIYQTPRYLVIGTGKKITLECSQTMGHDKMYWYQQDPGMELHLIHYSYGVNSTEKGDLSSESTVSRIRTEHFPLTLESARPSHTSQYLCASSRQGAPQGLFFGSGTQLSVL.

The CDR3 DNA follows: TGCGCCAGCAGCCGTAGGACAGGGAGAGGCGATGAGCAGTTCTTC. It codes for CASSRRTGRGDEQFF. V is TRBV5-1 and J is TRBJ2-1, with 8 bases identical to TRBD1. The J segment lost 8 bases and the V segment lost 4 bases, leaving 11 bases of the junction unmatched. The CDR3 is 15 amino acids. Germline CDR1 is SGHRS and CDR2 is YFSETQ.

V and J are TRBV12-3 or TRBV12-4 and TRBJ1-5; a weak D match, TRBD1 (5 bases). CDR3 length: 15 residues. V lost 5 bases and J 2 bases, leaving 13 bases between the germline ends. DNA of the CDR3: TGTGCCAGCAGTCGCCGGGGCCGAGGCAATCAGCCCCAGCATTTT. Translated: CASSRRGRGNQPQHF.

This rearrangement joins TRBV5-1 to TRBJ1-1; D ambiguous. Germline CDR1 and CDR2: SGHRS and YFSETQ. Deletions cut 3 bases from V and 0 bases from J, with 6 bases between. This CDR3 has 13 residues. The CDR3 protein is CASSYNLNTEAFF. The CDR3 DNA is TGCGCCAGCAGCTACAATCTGAACACTGAAGCTTTCTTT.

The chain is built from TRBV7-2 and TRBJ2-3; the D is unclear. Trimming removed 6 bases at V and 7 bases at J, with 11 bases between. CDR3 length equals 12 residues. The germline V gene encodes CDR1 SGHTA and CDR2 FQGNSA. The CDR3 here is CASREERNTQYF. As DNA, the CDR3 is TGTGCCAGCAGGGAAGAAAGGAATACGCAGTATTTT.

This clonotype came up a few times. The chain links TRBV5-1 to TRBJ2-1; perhaps TRBD2 as D (6 bases). Looked up from germline, CDR1 is SGHRS and CDR2 is YFSETQ. V lost 0 bases and J 0 bases, leaving 10 bases between the germline ends. This CDR3 has 16 residues. The CDR3, as DNA: TGCGCCAGCAGCTTGGTCGGGAGTAGCTCCTACAATGAGCAGTTCTTC. Translation: CASSLVGSSSYNEQFF.

The chain combines TRBV10-3 with TRBJ2-5, with TRBD2 matching 11 bases. Germline V gives CDR1 ENHRY, CDR2 SYGVKD. With 0 bases clipped from V and 1 base from J, the junction kept 7 bases outside the gene matches. This CDR3 has 18 amino acids. The CDR3 is CAISESILAGVGQETQYF. The CDR3 DNA reads TGTGCCATCAGTGAGTCGATACTAGCGGGAGTAGGCCAAGAGACCCAGTACTTC.

This clonotype has a handful of counts. The rearrangement links TRBV24-1 to TRBJ2-3; 7 bases align to TRBD2. This CDR3 is built from 15 residues. J was trimmed by 5 bases and V by 4 bases; bases with no gene match: 8. The germline V gene encodes CDR1 KGHDR and CDR2 SFDVKD. In nucleotides, the CDR3 is TGTGCCACCAGTGACCCTAGCGGTTCGGGAGATACGCAGTATTTT. It codes for CATSDPSGSGDTQYF.